This T cell receptor (beta chain) was retrieved from a study of T cells in localized non-small cell lung cancer. Overall study results and limits: Tumor samples were not multi-region, leaving intratumor heterogeneity unexcluded. Adjacent lung had a median about 57 of the 100 largest tumor clones. A raised T cell density in blood coincided with lengthier overall survival. Adjacent uninvolved lung had the highest clonality, suggesting focused antigen responses.

Assay used: immunoSEQ multiplex PCR; TCRdb lists only in-frame clones, some missing. The table lists some 55,000 clones, about four fifths of them singletons. Germline-derived CDR1 and CDR2 are SEHNR and FQNEAQ (reference sequence). The CDR3 has 17 residues. V shed 4 bases and J 1 base; nucleotides not matched to a gene: 4. Points on this clone: Its target is not known.

This clonotype was sampled from a female donor at least 60 years old with stage II squamous cell lung carcinoma. The specimen comprised peripheral blood, sampled before any cancer treatment. The chain combines TRBV7-9 with TRBJ2-3; 14 bases line up with TRBD2. The CDR3 sequence: CASSSGLAGARTDTQYF. For the CDR3, the DNA is TGTGCCAGCAGCTCGGGACTAGCGGGGGCCCGCACAGATACGCAGTATTTT.